A selection of T cell receptor beta chains follows, all from one sample in a study of glioma-infiltrating T cells after dendritic cell vaccination. Repertoires were generated with immunoSEQ multiplex PCR, while TCRdb's copy carries only in-frame clones and drops some. The table records around 23,000 clones, roughly nine tenths of them present only once. The input for sequencing was blood, taken after dendritic cell vaccination. The receptor source for this set is a human donor with glioblastoma. CDR3s include the opening cysteine and the closing phenylalanine or tryptophan. The D gene is left open where the match is weak. Size is stated for part of the rows, as once, few or many counts, or as a class when the clone is expanded.

>TRBV30|TRBJ1-1|.|few
TGTGCCTGGAGGAAACAGGGAAACACTGAAGCTTTCTTT
CAWRKQGNTEAFF
>TRBV30|TRBJ2-5|.|.
TGTGCCTGGAGTGTTATGCAGAAAGAGACCCAGTACTTC
CAWSVMQKETQYF
>TRBV15|TRBJ2-7|.|.
TGTGCCACCAGCAGAGATCCTACGCCGGGGGTACACGAGCAGTACTTC
CATSRDPTPGVHEQYF
>TRBV5-4|TRBJ2-2|.|.
TGTGCCAGCAGCTTGGGGAGGGGGCATGGCGGGGAGCTGTTTTTT
CASSLGRGHGGELFF
>TRBV14|TRBJ2-5|.|.
TGTGCCAGCAGCCACAGGGGGGCCTATGAGACCCAGTACTTC
CASSHRGAYETQYF
>TRBV4-1|TRBJ2-1|TRBD2|.
TGCGCCAGCAGCCAAGCGGGGGGGCTGGGCAATGAGCAGTTCTTC
CASSQAGGLGNEQFF
>TRBV5-1|TRBJ2-7|TRBD1|.
TGCGCCAGCAGCTACCGGACAGGGGGAGGGGAGCAGTACTTC
CASSYRTGGGEQYF
>TRBV7-9|TRBJ1-6|TRBD1|.
TGTGCCAGCAGCCCACCTATTACAGGGGAGGCCCCCCCCCTCCACTTT
CASSPPITGEAPPLHF
>TRBV2|TRBJ2-2|.|.
TGTGCCAGCACCTCCTCAGGGTTGCACACCGGGGAGCTGTTTTTT
CASTSSGLHTGELFF
>TRBV11-2|TRBJ2-1|TRBD1|once
TGTGCCAGCAGCGCGGGACAGGGAGGCTACAATGAGCAGTTCTTC
CASSAGQGGYNEQFF
>TRBV6-1|TRBJ2-5|TRBD2|once
TGTGCCAGCAGTGATAATAGGCTAGCGGGGGTGGATGGGGCCCAGTACTTC
CASSDNRLAGVDGAQYF
>TRBV2|TRBJ1-4|TRBD1|.
TGTGCCAGCAGTGACCGGGACAGGGCCCTCTCAACTAATGAAAAACTGTTTTTT
CASSDRDRALSTNEKLFF
>TRBV18|TRBJ1-6|TRBD1|.
TGTGCCAGCTCACCTACACCGGGACAGGTAGATTGGAGCTCCTATAATTCCCCCCTCCACTTT
CASSPTPGQVDWSSYNSPLHF
>TRBV9|TRBJ1-4|.|once
TGTGCCAGCAGCGTAGGTACTCTTCCCGAAAAACTGTTTTTT
CASSVGTLPEKLFF
>TRBV6-5|TRBJ2-3|.|.
TGTGCCAGCAGTTATGGGCCCGTCGGGGGTGGAGATACGCAGTATTTT
CASSYGPVGGGDTQYF
>TRBV29-1|TRBJ2-1|TRBD2|.
TGCAGCGTTGAAGAAGCGGGGACCTACAATGAGCAGTTCTTC
CSVEEAGTYNEQFF
>TRBV7-9|TRBJ2-1|.|.
TGTGCCAGCAGCTTAGTGAAGCTAGGAGGTAGGAACAATGAGCAGTTCTTC
CASSLVKLGGRNNEQFF
>TRBV5-4|TRBJ1-5|.|.
TGTGCCAGCAGCTTGGAGCGCAATCAGCCCCAGCATTTT
CASSLERNQPQHF
>TRBV6-4|TRBJ2-3|TRBD2|.
TGTGCCAGCAGTGATGATAGCGGGGGGGCCGCAGATACGCAGTATTTT
CASSDDSGGAADTQYF
>TRBV2|TRBJ2-5|TRBD1|.
TGTGCCAGCAGTATTCTGGGACAGGTAGAGACCCAGTACTTC
CASSILGQVETQYF
>TRBV2|TRBJ2-7|TRBD2|.
TGTGCCAGCACCTTCGTCAGGGAGGGGAAAACCGAGCAGTACTTC
CASTFVREGKTEQYF
>TRBV6-5|TRBJ2-7|.|.
TGTGCCAGCAGCCCCCAGGGACTCGAGCAGTACTTC
CASSPQGLEQYF
>TRBV2|TRBJ2-3|.|.
TGTGCCAGCAGGCCGGGAGCCAGCACAGATACGCAGTATTTT
CASRPGASTDTQYF
>TRBV6-1|TRBJ1-4|TRBD1|.
TGTGCCAGCAGAGAGACAGGGCTGGCCGAAAAACTGTTTTTT
CASRETGLAEKLFF
>TRBV7-9|TRBJ2-2|.|.
TGTGCCAGCAGCTTAGTTGGCAGGGGTGGCACCGGGGAGCTGTTTTTT
CASSLVGRGGTGELFF
>TRBV5-1|TRBJ1-4|TRBD1|.
TGCGCCAGCAGCTCTACAGGGGGTCGGGAAAAACTGTTTTTT
CASSSTGGREKLFF
>TRBV7-2|TRBJ1-3|.|.
TGTGCCAGCAGCTCGGGAGCCGGAAACACCATATATTTT
CASSSGAGNTIYF
>TRBV5-1|TRBJ2-1|TRBD1|.
TGCGCCAGCAGCTTGTTCGCTCTCGCCGGACAGGGCCACAATGAGCAGTTCTTC
CASSLFALAGQGHNEQFF
>TRBV2|TRBJ2-3|TRBD1|.
TGTGCCAGAGAGACAGGGGGCGGGGGAGATACGCAGTATTTT
CARETGGGGDTQYF
>TRBV6-5|TRBJ1-1|.|.
TGTGCCAGCAGGAAAGGGCGGGAGAACACTGAAGCTTTCTTT
CASRKGRENTEAFF
>TRBV30|TRBJ1-3|.|.
TGTGCCTGGAGTGTACGACTCGGTGGAAACACCATATATTTT
CAWSVRLGGNTIYF
>TRBV19|TRBJ1-1|.|.
TGTGCCAGTAGTATGGATGACAGTACTAACACTGAAGCTTTCTTT
CASSMDDSTNTEAFF
>TRBV6-1|TRBJ1-6|.|once
TGTGCCAGCATTGGGCGAAATAATTCACCCCTCCACTTT
CASIGRNNSPLHF
>TRBV18|TRBJ2-5|.|.
TGTGCCAGCTCACCACCGGAGAATGTCGGGGAGACCCAGTACTTC
CASSPPENVGETQYF
>TRBV20-1|TRBJ2-1|.|.
TGCAGTGCTAGAGAAGGAGGGAAGGAGTTCTTC
CSAREGGKEFF
>TRBV13|TRBJ2-1|.|.
TGTGCCAGCAGCTTAGTGGGGGACTCATCAATGGGGCAGTTCTTC
CASSLVGDSSMGQFF
>TRBV5-8|TRBJ1-1|.|once
TGTGCCAGCAGCTGGTCAGGAGAAGCTTTCTTT
CASSWSGEAFF
>TRBV19|TRBJ1-1|TRBD1|once
TGTGCCAGTAGGGGGACAGGCACTGAAGCTTTCTTT
CASRGTGTEAFF
>TRBV7-2|TRBJ2-2|.|.
TGTGCCAGCAGCTTAAAATGGGGGCCCGGGGAGCTGTTTTTT
CASSLKWGPGELFF
>TRBV2|TRBJ2-7|TRBD1|.
TGTGCCAGCGGCCGGGACAGGGGCCTCTGGGAGCAGTACTTC
CASGRDRGLWEQYF
>TRBV4-1|TRBJ1-4|.|.
TGCGCCAGCAGCCGCGCGGGGGTCGCCAATGAAAAACTGTTTTTT
CASSRAGVANEKLFF
>TRBV19|TRBJ1-1|.|.
TGTGCCAGTAGTATAATCGGCACTGAAGCTTTCTTT
CASSIIGTEAFF
>TRBV19|TRBJ1-4|.|.
TGTGCCAGTAGGGCAGGAAGACTGTTTTTT
CASRAGRLFF
>TRBV7-8|TRBJ1-1|.|.
TGTGCCAGCAGCTTAGCGGGCAGGTCGAACACTGAAGCTTTCTTT
CASSLAGRSNTEAFF
>TRBV5-1|TRBJ1-1|.|.
TGCGCCAGCAGAGGGGAAACTGAAGCTTTCTTT
CASRGETEAFF
>TRBV2|TRBJ1-1|.|.
TGTGCCAGCAGTACACTCCCGGAGACTGAAGCTTTCTTT
CASSTLPETEAFF
>TRBV16|TRBJ2-1|TRBD1|.
TGTGCCAGCAGCCAATCGGGACAGGGGGGAAATGAGCAGTTCTTC
CASSQSGQGGNEQFF
>TRBV7-2|TRBJ2-5|TRBD2|once
TGTGCCAGCAGCTTACTGGCTAGCGGGGGGGCGAGGGAGACCCAGTACTTC
CASSLLASGGARETQYF
>TRBV6-1|TRBJ2-7|.|.
TGTGCCAGCACCCCACGACTAGGAGTTTCTACCGAGCAGTACTTC
CASTPRLGVSTEQYF
>TRBV10-2|TRBJ2-7|TRBD1|.
TGCGCCAGTGGGACAGGGATCGAGCAGTACTTC
CASGTGIEQYF
>TRBV5-1|TRBJ2-7|TRBD1|.
TGCGCCAGCAGCCCGGGGACAGTCATCCACGAGCAGTACTTC
CASSPGTVIHEQYF